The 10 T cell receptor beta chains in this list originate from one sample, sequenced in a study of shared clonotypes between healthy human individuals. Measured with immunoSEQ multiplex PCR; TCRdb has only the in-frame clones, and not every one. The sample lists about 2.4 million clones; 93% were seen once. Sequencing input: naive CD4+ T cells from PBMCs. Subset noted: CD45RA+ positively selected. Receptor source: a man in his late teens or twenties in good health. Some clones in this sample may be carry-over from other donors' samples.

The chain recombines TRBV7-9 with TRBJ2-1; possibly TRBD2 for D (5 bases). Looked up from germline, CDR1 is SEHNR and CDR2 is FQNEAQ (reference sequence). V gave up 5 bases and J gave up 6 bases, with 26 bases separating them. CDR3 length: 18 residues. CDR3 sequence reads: CASSTTTMTNPLGNEQFF. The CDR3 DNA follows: TGTGCCAGCAGCACCACAACTATGACTAACCCGTTGGGCAATGAGCAGTTCTTC.

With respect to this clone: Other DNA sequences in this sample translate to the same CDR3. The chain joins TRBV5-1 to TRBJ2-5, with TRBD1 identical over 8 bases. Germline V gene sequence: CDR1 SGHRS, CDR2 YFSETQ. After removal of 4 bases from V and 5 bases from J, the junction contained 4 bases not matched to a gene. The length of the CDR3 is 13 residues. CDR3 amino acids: CASSRRQGETQYF. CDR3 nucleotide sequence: TGCGCCAGCAGCCGGCGACAGGGGGAGACCCAGTACTTC.

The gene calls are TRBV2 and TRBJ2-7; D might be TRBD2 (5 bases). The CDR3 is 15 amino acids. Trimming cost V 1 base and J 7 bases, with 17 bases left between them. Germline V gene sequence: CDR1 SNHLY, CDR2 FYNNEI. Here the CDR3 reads CASSEVPVSSGEQYF. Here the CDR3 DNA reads TGTGCCAGCAGTGAAGTCCCAGTAAGCTCGGGGGAGCAGTACTTC.

CDR3 sequence: CASSARGRLPGYTF. DNA of the CDR3: TGTGCCAGCAGTGCTCGGGGACGCCTCCCTGGCTACACCTTC. The rearrangement links TRBV6-1 to TRBJ1-2; D perhaps matches TRBD1 (5 bases). CDR1 is MNHNS and CDR2 is SASEGT in the germline V gene. Trimming stripped 4 bases from V and 7 bases from J, with 16 bases between. CDR3 length: 14 residues.

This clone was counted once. CDR3 sequence reads: CASSSTPGQALYGYTF. The CDR3 DNA follows: TGTGCCAGCAGTTCGACTCCCGGACAGGCCCTCTATGGCTACACCTTC. This sequence joins TRBV28 and TRBJ1-2, with TRBD1 matching over 7 bases. Germline loops: CDR1 MDHEN, CDR2 SYDVKM. V was pared by 4 bases and J by 4 bases, with 12 bases of the junction left unmatched. The CDR3 contains 16 residues.

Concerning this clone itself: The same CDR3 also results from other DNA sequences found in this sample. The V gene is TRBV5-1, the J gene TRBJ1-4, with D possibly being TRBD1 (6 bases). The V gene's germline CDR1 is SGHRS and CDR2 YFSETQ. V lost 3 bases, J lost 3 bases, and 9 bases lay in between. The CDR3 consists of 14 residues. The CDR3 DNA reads TGCGCCAGCAGCTCTCAGGGGTCTAATGAAAAACTGTTTTTT. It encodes CASSSQGSNEKLFF.

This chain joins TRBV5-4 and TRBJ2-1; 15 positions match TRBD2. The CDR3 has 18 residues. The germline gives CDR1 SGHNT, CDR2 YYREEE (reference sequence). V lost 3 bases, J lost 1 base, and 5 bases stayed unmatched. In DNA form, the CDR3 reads TGTGCCAGCAGCTCGGGACTAGCGGGAGGCGATTCCTACAATGAGCAGTTCTTC. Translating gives CASSSGLAGGDSYNEQFF.

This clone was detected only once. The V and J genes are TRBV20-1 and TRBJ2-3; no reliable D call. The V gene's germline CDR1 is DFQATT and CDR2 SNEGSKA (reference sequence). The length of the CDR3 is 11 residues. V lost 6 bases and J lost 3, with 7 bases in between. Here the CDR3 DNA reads TGCAGTGCAGATAAGACAGATACGCAGTATTTT. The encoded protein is CSADKTDTQYF.

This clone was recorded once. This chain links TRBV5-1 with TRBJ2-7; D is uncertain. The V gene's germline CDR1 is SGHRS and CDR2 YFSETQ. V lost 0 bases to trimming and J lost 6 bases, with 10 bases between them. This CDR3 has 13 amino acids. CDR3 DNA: TGCGCCAGCAGCTTGGGTAGTCCCTCCGAGCAGTACTTC. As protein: CASSLGSPSEQYF.

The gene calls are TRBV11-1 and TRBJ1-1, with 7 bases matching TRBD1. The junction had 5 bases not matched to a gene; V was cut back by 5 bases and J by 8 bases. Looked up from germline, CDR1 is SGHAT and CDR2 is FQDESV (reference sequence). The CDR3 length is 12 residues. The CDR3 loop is CASSLRQGEAFF. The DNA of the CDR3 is TGTGCCAGCAGCCTCCGACAGGGCGAAGCTTTCTTT. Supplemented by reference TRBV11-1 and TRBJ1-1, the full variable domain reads EAEVAQSPRYKITEKSQAVAFWCDPISGHATLYWYRQILGQGPELLVQFQDESVVDDSQLPKDRFSAERLKGVDSTLKIQPAELGDSAMYLCASSLRQGEAFFGQGTRLTVV.